This T cell receptor (beta chain) was sequenced during a study of blood T cell repertoires in COVID-19. Libraries were prepared by immunoSEQ multiplex PCR; TCRdb keeps only in-frame clonotypes and omits some of them. The table has 150,000 to 200,000 clones, about 89% seen once. The CDR3 covers 13 residues. Between the trimmed V and J ends, which lost 3 bases and 3 bases, there was a span of 9 bases. CDR1 and CDR2 from the germline V gene are GTSNPN and SVGIG (reference sequence). This receptor was taken from a young woman who had recovered from COVID-19. Source material: PBMCs or T cells enriched from blood (not recorded which). The chain has TRBV30 and TRBJ1-5; no firm D call. The CDR3 sequence is CAWSGNFNQPQHF. In DNA form, the CDR3 reads TGTGCCTGGAGCGGGAATTTCAATCAGCCCCAGCATTTT.